The 24 T cell receptor beta chains given below trace back to one sample, sequenced in a study of molecular identifiers for immune sequencing clone quantification. From the PCR reads, TCRdb called clonotypes with MiXCR, one entry per CDR3 protein. This table holds some 650,000 distinct CDR3 sequences, 20% found once. The specimen sequenced was naive CD8+ T cells from blood, with Jurkat cell RNA spiked in. Stated subset: FACS-sorted CD8+CD4-CCR7+CD45RA+ naive T cells. These receptor sequences come from a human donor in good health. Some libraries in this study had Jurkat cell RNA spiked in.

This clonotype was counted many times. The V gene is TRBV18, the J gene TRBJ2-7; 14 positions agree with TRBD2. In germline, CDR1 is KGHSH, CDR2 LQKENI. V lost 3 bases, J lost 6 bases, and 4 bases stayed unmatched. The CDR3 runs 15 residues. The CDR3 region is CASSPGTSGGSEQYF. DNA for the CDR3: TGTGCCAGCTCACCCGGGACTAGCGGGGGTAGCGAGCAGTACTTC. Full variable domain (outside the CDR3, taken from reference TRBV18 and TRBJ2-7): NAGVMQNPRHLVRRRGQEARLRCSPMKGHSHVYWYRQLPEEGLKFMVYLQKENIIDESGMPKERFSAEFPKEGPSILRIQQVVRGDSAAYFCASSPGTSGGSEQYFGPGTRLTVT.

The chain has TRBV10-3 and TRBJ1-1; tentative D call: TRBD1 (5 bases). The CDR3 extends over 16 amino acids. The V end lost 0 bases, the J end lost 6 bases, and 17 bases lay between the germline ends. CDR1 is ENHRY and CDR2 is SYGVKD in the germline V gene. CDR3 protein: CAISESISGVGAEAFF. CDR3 sequence (DNA): TGTGCCATCAGTGAGTCGATTAGCGGGGTAGGGGCTGAAGCTTTCTTT.

This clonotype was recorded at least ten times. The V and J genes are TRBV5-6 and TRBJ2-3; D perhaps matches TRBD1 (6 bases). V was shortened by 1 base and J by 5 bases, with 14 bases between the two germline ends. This CDR3 comprises 15 residues. Germline loops: CDR1 SGHDT, CDR2 YYEEEE. The chain's CDR3 is CASSLQAGALDTQYF. The CDR3 DNA reads as TGTGCCAGCAGCTTGCAGGCAGGGGCCTTAGATACGCAGTATTTT.

Remarks on this clonotype: This may be a read error: a much more frequent sequence differs by one nucleotide. The chain links TRBV7-7 to TRBJ2-5; D gene ambiguous. The CDR3 loop spans 16 amino acids. The germline CDR1 and CDR2 sequences are SSHAT and FNYEAQ (reference sequence). CDR3 nucleotide sequence: TGTGCTAGCAGCTTAAGAGCTCCAGAGGCCAAAGAGGCCCAGTACTTC. The encoded protein is CASSLRAPEAKEAQYF.

This clonotype was recorded at least ten times. The chain carries TRBV19 and TRBJ2-3, with D hard to call. This CDR3 is 13 amino acids long. Trimming removed 6 bases from V and 2 bases from J, with 9 bases in between. Looked up from germline, CDR1 is LNHDA and CDR2 is SQIVND (reference sequence). CDR3 bases: TGTGCCAGTAGGGAGCTTTCCACAGATACGCAGTATTTT. Translating gives CASRELSTDTQYF.

This clonotype was found a few times. This chain uses TRBV9 with TRBJ2-7, with 14 positions matching TRBD2. V trimming: 0 bases; J trimming: 2 bases; junction bases outside the gene matches: 13. Germline values: CDR1 SGDLS, CDR2 YYNGEE. This CDR3 comprises 20 residues. CDR3 DNA sequence: TGTGCCAGCAGCGTAGGGGGGATGGGACTAGCGGGAGAAAGAACCTACGAGCAGTACTTC. Protein: CASSVGGMGLAGERTYEQYF.

There are many counts of this clonotype. The rearrangement links TRBV4-3 to TRBJ1-1; D possibly corresponds to TRBD1 (5 bases). CDR3 length equals 14 residues. Trimming removed 0 bases from V and 7 bases from J, with 12 bases in between. Germline lookup yields CDR1 LGHNA and CDR2 YSLEER. CDR3 in DNA: TGCGCCAGCAGCCAAGATCTGGGGCGGAGTGAAGCTTTCTTT. Its protein is CASSQDLGRSEAFF.

This clonotype was counted many times. The J gene is TRBJ2-3, the V gene TRBV4-3; the match to TRBD2 covers 12 bases. The CDR3 sequence is 17 residues long. The junction had 7 bases not matched to a gene; V was cut back by 3 bases and J by 3 bases. Germline CDR1 is LGHNA and CDR2 is YSLEER. Written as DNA, the CDR3 is TGCGCCAGCAGCCAGGATTTGACTAGCGGGGGTACAGATACGCAGTATTTT. Translation gives CASSQDLTSGGTDTQYF.

This clonotype was detected ten times or more. The chain carries TRBV6-5 and TRBJ2-2; D ambiguous. CDR3 length equals 13 residues. The V end lost 2 bases, the J end lost 4 bases, and 5 bases lay between the germline ends. Germline loops: CDR1 MNHEY, CDR2 SVGAGI. The CDR3 is CASSYRVTGELFF. Written as DNA, the CDR3 is TGTGCCAGCAGTTACAGGGTCACCGGGGAGCTGTTTTTT.

J is TRBJ2-5 and V is TRBV28; 7 positions match TRBD1. V trimming: 6 bases; J trimming: 5 bases; junction bases outside the gene matches: 18. The germline V gene has CDR1 MDHEN and CDR2 SYDVKM. This CDR3 is 17 amino acids long. The CDR3: CASRTQGTDQVRETQYF. CDR3 coding DNA: TGTGCCAGCAGGACCCAGGGGACAGACCAAGTAAGGGAGACCCAGTACTTC. The complete variable domain, with remaining parts taken from reference TRBV28 and TRBJ2-5, reads DVKVTQSSRYLVKRTGEKVFLECVQDMDHENMFWYRQDPGLGLRLIYFSYDVKMKEKGDIPEGYSVSREKKERFSLILESASTNQTSMYLCASRTQGTDQVRETQYFGPGTRLLVL.

The genes are TRBV30 and TRBJ1-1; D perhaps matches TRBD1 (6 bases). This CDR3 spans 14 amino acids. V lost 4 bases, J lost 5 bases, and 17 bases lay in between. Germline CDR1 and CDR2: GTSNPN and SVGIG (reference sequence). The CDR3 nucleotides read TGTGCCTGGACGGGGGGGGCTTTTGGGACTGAAGCTTTCTTT. As protein: CAWTGGAFGTEAFF.

At least ten counts were recorded for this clonotype. The rearrangement uses TRBV6-6 and TRBJ2-1; 8 bases map to TRBD1. This CDR3 comprises 12 residues. CDR1 and CDR2 (germline): MNHNY, SVGAGI (reference sequence). V lost 7 bases to trimming and J lost 9 bases; unmatched junction nucleotides: 5. The DNA for the CDR3 is TGTGCCAGCAAAGAACAGGGGGTTGAGCAGTTCTTC. This encodes CASKEQGVEQFF.

This clonotype turned up a few times. The chain is built from TRBV4-3 and TRBJ2-1; a weak D match, TRBD1 (6 bases). Trimming took 0 bases from V and 9 from J, leaving 15 bases between them. CDR3 size: 15 residues. Germline V gene sequence: CDR1 LGHNA, CDR2 YSLEER. CDR3 coding DNA: TGCGCCAGCAGCCAAGATTGGAGTGGCAGGGGTGAGCAGTTCTTC. It translates to CASSQDWSGRGEQFF.

This clonotype was counted many times. The CDR3, as DNA: TGTGCCAGCAGTTTCGAACTAGCGGGGGGGCTCGATACGCAGTATTTT. It is translated as CASSFELAGGLDTQYF. This sequence joins TRBV27 and TRBJ2-3, with 13 bases lining up with TRBD2. Germline lookup yields CDR1 MNHEY and CDR2 SMNVEV (reference sequence). J lost 6 bases, V lost 3 bases, and 6 bases had no gene match. This CDR3 contains 16 residues.

V gene TRBV5-4 combines with J gene TRBJ1-2; maybe TRBD1 (5 bases). V was cut by 0 bases and J by 2 bases, with 17 bases left in between. Per germline, CDR1 SGHNT and CDR2 YYREEE (reference sequence). The CDR3 length is 17 residues. The CDR3, as DNA: TGTGCCAGCAGCTTGGCCGCTTGGGCAGGGCGAAACTATGGCTACACCTTC. As protein: CASSLAAWAGRNYGYTF.

This clonotype was picked up many times. V gene TRBV11-2 combines with J gene TRBJ2-5; 7 bases line up with TRBD2. Germline-derived CDR1 and CDR2 are SGHAT and FQNNGV. With V trimmed by 2 bases and J by 2 bases, 8 bases remained unmatched. This CDR3 has 16 amino acids. CDR3 sequence reads: CASSLPRLAAQETQYF. DNA for the CDR3: TGTGCCAGCAGCTTACCCCGGCTAGCGGCACAAGAGACCCAGTACTTC.

The sample holds many counts of this clonotype. V and J are TRBV14 and TRBJ2-7, with unresolved D. CDR1 is SGHDN and CDR2 is FVKESK in the germline V gene. The V end was cut by 3 bases, the J end by 4 bases, with 10 bases between. This CDR3 has 13 residues. In DNA form, the CDR3 reads TGTGCCAGCAGCCAGGGGTGGGCTTACGAGCAGTACTTC. Amino acids: CASSQGWAYEQYF.

This clonotype was seen repeatedly, ten times or more. The chain recombines TRBV7-9 with TRBJ1-2; D gene uncertain. Germline V gene data show CDR1 as SEHNR and CDR2 as FQNEAQ (reference sequence). The CDR3 sequence is 15 residues long. Trimming removed 4 bases at V and 8 bases at J, with 20 bases between. The CDR3 is CASSSLVALRSGYTF. The CDR3 nucleotides read TGTGCCAGCAGCTCCTTGGTGGCGCTGAGGTCCGGCTACACCTTC.

The rearrangement links TRBV20-1 to TRBJ2-3; perhaps TRBD2 as D (5 bases). Per germline, CDR1 DFQATT and CDR2 SNEGSKA (reference sequence). The V gene lost 6 bases and the J gene lost 3 bases, with 25 bases spanning the gap. The CDR3 loop spans 17 amino acids. The CDR3: CSAMTLSGPPPTDTQYF. CDR3 in DNA: TGCAGTGCCATGACCCTAAGCGGACCCCCCCCGACAGATACGCAGTATTTT.

J is TRBJ2-3 and V is TRBV10-3; 9 nucleotides agree with TRBD1. Germline trimming cut 2 bases from V and 2 bases from J; bases unmatched to any gene: 11. Germline values: CDR1 ENHRY, CDR2 SYGVKD. The CDR3 sequence is 18 residues long. The CDR3 region is CAISETRQGVMITDTQYF. In nucleotides, the CDR3 is TGTGCCATCAGTGAGACAAGACAGGGGGTTATGATCACAGATACGCAGTATTTT.

This chain uses TRBV7-9 with TRBJ2-2; either TRBD1 or TRBD2 may supply D (6 bases each). Deletions cut 8 bases from V and 4 bases from J, with 20 bases between. The length of the CDR3 is 16 residues. Germline lookup yields CDR1 SEHNR and CDR2 FQNEAQ (reference sequence). The chain's CDR3 is CASVLSAGGGTGELFF. DNA for the CDR3: TGTGCCAGCGTCCTCTCGGCCGGAGGGGGCACCGGGGAGCTGTTTTTT. The variable domain in full, completed from reference TRBV7-9 and TRBJ2-2, reads DTGVSQNPRHKITKRGQNVTFRCDPISEHNRLYWYRQTLGQGPEFLTYFQNEAQLEKSRLLSDRFSAERPKGSFSTLEIQRTEQGDSAMYLCASVLSAGGGTGELFFGEGSRLTVL.

The table lists this clonotype with many counts. The rearrangement joins TRBV2 to TRBJ2-3; D gene uncertain. The CDR3 runs to 13 residues. V lost 6 bases and J lost 3, with 10 bases in between. Germline V gene data show CDR1 as SNHLY and CDR2 as FYNNEI. This CDR3 is CASRGPTTDTQYF. The CDR3 DNA is TGTGCCAGCAGAGGCCCAACGACAGATACGCAGTATTTT.

The rearrangement links TRBV7-2 to TRBJ2-7; 8 nucleotides align to TRBD2. This CDR3 has 16 amino acids. V lost 8 bases and J lost 0; bases outside the gene matches: 12. Germline lookup yields CDR1 SGHTA and CDR2 FQGNSA. The CDR3 sequence: CASGIGAGGVSYEQYF. The DNA of the CDR3 is TGTGCCAGCGGCATAGGTGCGGGAGGCGTCTCCTACGAGCAGTACTTC.

In its sample, this clonotype was seen a few times. V gene TRBV10-3 combines with J gene TRBJ2-1, with TRBD2 identical over 13 bases. V was clipped by 6 bases and J by 5 bases; unmatched bases: 13. The germline gives CDR1 ENHRY, CDR2 SYGVKD. CDR3 length equals 18 residues. The DNA for the CDR3 is TGTGCCATCAGGCGTGATAACCCGGGACTAGCGGGGAACAATGAGCAGTTCTTC. Amino acids: CAIRRDNPGLAGNNEQFF.